Given below is one T cell receptor beta chain in context. The antigen remains unidentified. This sample is part of a study of cytomegalovirus exposure and HLA in healthy donors. General study findings and limits: For most TCR beta V segments, an earlier analysis put the productive rate at about 87% or about 30% of the time. Presence/absence analyses treated sequencing depth as roughly uniform across donors. Accurate prediction of HLA-A and HLA-B alleles (for most subjects) was reportedly achieved from TCR beta sequences. There were 150 to 200 TCR beta chains listed as cytomegalovirus-associated.

Primers included in the PCR were 60 Vbeta and 13 Jbeta primers. Data came from immunoSEQ multiplex PCR; TCRdb stores just in-frame clones and leaves some out. The sample lists 150,000 to 200,000 clones, approximately 83% seen once, with approximately 3% in the top ten. The CDR3 has 15 amino acids. CDR1 is MGHRA and CDR2 is YSYEKL in the germline V gene. V trimming: 4 bases; J trimming: 7 bases; junction bases outside the gene matches: 7. The chain recombines TRBV4-1 with TRBJ2-1; 10 positions agree with TRBD1. This clonotype originated in a male donor in good health and CMV-seronegative. Material: PBMCs. The CDR3 DNA reads as TGCGCCAGCAGCCGGGTCGGACAGGGGGGGAATGAGCAGTTCTTC. Translating it yields CASSRVGQGGNEQFF.